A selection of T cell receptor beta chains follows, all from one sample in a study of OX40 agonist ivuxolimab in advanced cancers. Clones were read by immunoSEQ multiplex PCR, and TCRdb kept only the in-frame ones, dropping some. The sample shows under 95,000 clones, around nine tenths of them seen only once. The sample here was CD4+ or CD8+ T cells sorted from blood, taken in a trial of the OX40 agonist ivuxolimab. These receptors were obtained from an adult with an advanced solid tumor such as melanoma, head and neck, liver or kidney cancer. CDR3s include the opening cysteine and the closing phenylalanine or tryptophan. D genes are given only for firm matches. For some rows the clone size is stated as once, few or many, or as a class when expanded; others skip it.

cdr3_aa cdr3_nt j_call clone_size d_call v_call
CASSLFQGASRTGELFF TGTGCCAGCAGCCTCTTCCAGGGGGCGTCGCGCACCGGGGAGCTGTTTTTT TRBJ2-2 NA TRBD1 TRBV14
CASTSGARADTQYF TGTGCCAGCACCTCGGGGGCCAGGGCAGATACGCAGTATTTT TRBJ2-3 NA NA TRBV5-4
CSVKLRLAGGVENEQFF TGCAGCGTCAAACTTCGACTAGCGGGAGGAGTGGAGAATGAGCAGTTCTTC TRBJ2-1 NA TRBD2 TRBV29-1
CASSPLVTGDYNEQFF TGTGCCAGCTCACCATTGGTTACAGGGGACTACAATGAGCAGTTCTTC TRBJ2-1 once TRBD1 TRBV18
CASSLGFGTGELFF TGTGCCAGCAGCTTAGGGTTCGGCACCGGGGAGCTGTTTTTT TRBJ2-2 NA NA TRBV11-3
CASSSRGGEQYF TGTGCCAGCAGTTCCAGGGGCGGCGAGCAGTACTTC TRBJ2-7 NA NA TRBV6-5
CASSLSAGGVHEQYF TGTGCCAGCAGTTTATCAGCGGGAGGCGTCCACGAGCAGTACTTC TRBJ2-7 once TRBD2 TRBV28
CASSLDSGRETQYF TGTGCCAGCAGCTTGGATTCAGGGAGGGAGACCCAGTACTTC TRBJ2-5 NA NA TRBV5-4
CASSVEVQGARLRNEKLFF TGTGCCAGCAGCGTAGAGGTCCAGGGGGCAAGACTAAGGAATGAAAAACTGTTTTTT TRBJ1-4 NA TRBD1 TRBV9
CASSGLPDAEAFF TGCGCCAGCAGCGGACTGCCTGACGCTGAAGCTTTCTTT TRBJ1-1 few NA TRBV5-1
CASSTGVRYEQYF TGTGCCAGTAGTACGGGAGTGAGGTACGAGCAGTACTTC TRBJ2-7 NA NA TRBV19
CASSSVLGLAGANEQYF TGCGCCAGCAGCTCCGTGTTAGGACTAGCGGGAGCCAACGAGCAGTACTTC TRBJ2-7 NA TRBD2 TRBV5-1
CASSLAPTSSSYNEQFF TGCGCCAGCAGCTTGGCCCCGACTAGCAGCTCCTACAATGAGCAGTTCTTC TRBJ2-1 NA TRBD2 TRBV5-1
CASSPRALRSNQPQHF TGTGCCAGCTCACCCAGAGCCCTGCGGAGCAATCAGCCCCAGCATTTT TRBJ1-5 once NA TRBV18
CASRPGQGSPLHF TGTGCCAGCAGACCCGGACAGGGCTCACCCCTCCACTTT TRBJ1-6 once TRBD1 TRBV6-5
CATSRALAEVTGELFF TGTGCCACCAGCAGAGCTCTAGCGGAGGTTACCGGGGAGCTGTTTTTT TRBJ2-2 NA TRBD2 TRBV15
CASSLQAIAEAFF TGTGCCAGCAGCTTGCAGGCAATAGCTGAAGCTTTCTTT TRBJ1-1 NA NA TRBV5-5
CASMGLEGNTGELFF TGTGCCAGTATGGGACTAGAGGGGAACACCGGGGAGCTGTTTTTT TRBJ2-2 NA TRBD2 TRBV9
CASSLLLGSKNIQYF TGTGCCAGCAGTTTGCTTTTGGGATCCAAAAACATTCAGTACTTC TRBJ2-4 few NA TRBV27
CASSLSGRVRSTDTQYF TGTGCCAGCTCACTTAGCGGGAGGGTTCGAAGCACAGATACGCAGTATTTT TRBJ2-3 NA TRBD2 TRBV18
CASSIGGQPQHF TGTGCCAGTAGTATAGGTGGTCAGCCCCAGCATTTT TRBJ1-5 once NA TRBV19
CATNREEAQPQHF TGTGCCACTAACAGGGAGGAGGCTCAGCCCCAGCATTTT TRBJ1-5 once NA TRBV2
CASSPDLGSGEQYF TGTGCCAGCAGCCCCGACCTGGGTTCCGGCGAGCAGTACTTC TRBJ2-7 NA NA TRBV5-6
CASSTGGYEQYF TGTGCCAGCAGTACAGGGGGCTACGAGCAGTACTTC TRBJ2-7 NA TRBD1 TRBV6-1
CASSLLRQGRTDTQYF TGTGCCAGTAGTCTCCTTCGGCAGGGGCGCACAGATACGCAGTATTTT TRBJ2-3 NA NA TRBV19
CSAIAQGENEKLFF TGCAGCGCCATAGCCCAAGGGGAAAATGAAAAACTGTTTTTT TRBJ1-4 NA NA TRBV29-1